This T cell receptor (beta chain) was obtained from a study of pediatric ulcerative colitis. TCRdb's table, derived via immunoSEQ multiplex PCR, lists solely in-frame clones and lacks some. This sample has about 36,000 clones, with less than 85% found just once. Ulcerative colitis patients received no immunosuppressive medication before the diagnostic colonoscopy. The blood sample was taken during the colonoscopy visit. The germline V gene encodes CDR1 GTSNPN and CDR2 SVGIG (reference sequence). The CDR3 runs to 15 residues. Between the trimmed V and J ends, which lost 3 bases and 0 bases, there was a span of 15 bases. About this clone itself: Its antigen is still unknown.

Whole-study results and caveats: All ulcerative colitis patients, but no controls, carried a couple of rectal clonotypes. Ulcerative colitis patients shared more blood-rectal clones than controls.

The chain uses TRBV30 and TRBJ2-7; D perhaps matches TRBD1 (7 bases). Source material: blood. This TCR was recovered from a girl aged 10-17 years with moderate ulcerative colitis. The CDR3 DNA sequence: TGTGCCTGGAGCCCAGGGGGGTCAGCCTCCTACGAGCAGTACTTC. Translated: CAWSPGGSASYEQYF. Filled out from reference TRBV30 and TRBJ2-7, the complete variable domain reads SQTIHQWPATLVQPVGSPLSLECTVEGTSNPNLYWYRQAAGRGLQLLFYSVGIGQISSEVPQNLSASRPQDRQFILSSKKLLLSDSGFYLCAWSPGGSASYEQYFGPGTRLTVT.